This T cell receptor (beta chain) was identified during a study of blood T cell repertoires in COVID-19. The CDR3 is made up of 16 amino acids. In germline, CDR1 is SGDLS, CDR2 YYNGEE. V dropped 2 bases and J dropped 4; count of bases not matched to a gene: 6. Clones were read by immunoSEQ multiplex PCR, and TCRdb kept only the in-frame ones, dropping some. The data show approximately 350,000 clones, 80% to 85% seen once. The origin of this receptor is a woman aged 50 to 65 who had recovered from COVID-19. V usage is TRBV9 and J usage is TRBJ1-3; 10 bases line up with TRBD1. Sequenced input: PBMCs or T cells enriched from blood (not recorded which). In DNA form, the CDR3 reads TGTGCCAGCAGCGTCTATGACAGGGGGCAAGGAAACACCATATATTTT. Its protein is CASSVYDRGQGNTIYF.